This T cell receptor (beta chain) was observed in a study of cytomegalovirus exposure and HLA in healthy donors (dated by TCRdb to the late 2010s). For the study in its entirety: In an earlier analysis of fewer than 750 of the donors, roughly 300 Gb of sequence data and some 120 million unique TCR beta sequences from about 190 million T cells were reported. An early release that covered roughly 600 HLA-typed donors contained about 300 gigabases of sequencing data and 85 million to 100 million unique TCR sequences. Of the roughly 400 genotyped donors, approximately 83% fell in the genetic ancestry cluster associated with self-reported Caucasian donors. The study aimed to test whether cataloging public T cell receptors could reveal signatures of past pathogen exposure. The study profiled the T cell repertoires of 500 to 800 subjects by immunosequencing and related them to cytomegalovirus serostatus. A separate validation cohort of some 130 different subjects was used in addition to the roughly 670-subject first cohort. To predict cytomegalovirus infection status, the study brought together high-throughput TCR immunosequencing, statistical association of individual TCRs with disease status, and machine learning. To study patterns of TCR occurrence, a later analysis re-analyzed previously published TCR beta repertoires from just over 650 donors and added high-resolution HLA genotyping. Rather than using new phenotypic data, the later analysis identified candidate immune exposures from TCR beta sequences and from how often those sequences occurred across donors. In an earlier analysis of more than 550 of the donors, high-throughput TCR beta sequencing was used to judge whether each TCR beta V gene segment behaved as functional or pseudogenic. Donor age, sex, ethnicity and CMV serostatus were compiled together with the repertoire data. In a later genetic analysis, genome-wide SNP genotypes for 398 of the 666 donors were used, and that subset was treated as a discovery cohort. All discovery cohort repertoires had been generated using a single sequencing platform. Class I and class II HLA loci were covered by the typing at four-digit resolution. Typing coverage differed by locus: A, B, C, DRB1 and DQB1 were typed in roughly 629-630 donors, DQA1 in 500 to 550, DPA1 in nearly 610, and DPB1 in 450 to 480. About 5 DR-DQ haplotypes were handled as single units for association and clustering, since linkage in the cohort was strong. Among 300 to 500 genotyped donors of the cohort, an average of around 220,000 unique TCR beta nucleotide sequences was sequenced per donor, of which about 19% were non-productive.

The study at large found these results: HLA typing was unavailable for some donors at each locus, so association tests used only the typed subset. The study gave a list of under 200 TCR beta chains associated with cytomegalovirus. Because the 87-base-pair reads could not distinguish some IMGT-functional V segments, including TRBV6-2 and TRBV6-3, those segments were excluded. The presence/absence analyses assumed that sequencing depth was roughly uniform across donors, and that assumption may not be true. Specific HLA alleles were associated with 15,000 to 20,000 TCR beta sequences at a false discovery rate of 0.05 in a later analysis. Strong co-occurrence of HLA alleles, especially DR and DQ, made assigning TCR associations to individual alleles difficult. An association between a missense DCLRE1C variant and V-gene and J-gene trimming of TCR beta chains was found in a later genetic analysis and replicated in an independent cohort. Compared with the approximately 600-donor mean, donors in an Asian-associated ancestry cluster had fewer N-insertions in productive TCRs, according to a later genetic analysis. Because counts were too low, fewer than 20 rarely observed V segments, including chromosome 9 orphons, were excluded from the earlier analysis of 587 of the donors. A cluster of highly shared sequence variants was judged likely to represent a technical artifact of the sequencing pipeline. Several of the top co-occurrence clusters appeared to be linked to parvovirus B19, influenza, CMV and Epstein-Barr virus, according to a later analysis. The authors suggested that the approach could potentially be extended to other disease states and immunological phenotypes. An earlier analysis of several hundred of the donors showed that most TCR beta V segments appeared in productive rearrangements either about 87% or about 30% of the time, which broadly matched IMGT annotations. Three of the identified cytomegalovirus-associated TCR beta chains were confirmed in vitro to be specific for cytomegalovirus antigens. In this cohort, only TCR beta chains were sequenced, and detectable features were limited by the absence of alpha or paired-chain data. For the cohort, immune exposure information was limited to CMV serostatus. Compared with equally common non-associated chains, HLA-associated TCR beta chains in a later analysis were more clonally expanded and had lower generation probabilities. Cytomegalovirus status was reported to be diagnosed by the classifier with high specificity and sensitivity in both the original and validation cohorts. Linkage disequilibrium might explain the correlated functional status among segregating V segments, but an unknown experimental factor could not be ruled out. According to a later analysis, most CMV-associated TCR beta chains appeared to be HLA-restricted, and the HLA associations seemed to be driven largely by CMV exposure. Across donors, most TCR sequences were observed very rarely, whereas some public TCRs were present in many individuals. A further reported finding was that TCR beta sequences accurately predicted the HLA-A and HLA-B alleles for most subjects in the first cohort. In a later analysis, TCR association rates were found to vary across HLA loci, with the most associated TCRs seen for DRB1 alleles and the fewest for HLA-C alleles.

The cysteine opens and the phenylalanine closes a CDR3 of 15 amino acids. The sequence is cut down to CDR3 DNA, 45 bases in frame from base 1. V loses 4 bases of germline sequence and J loses 0 bases, and the interval between the two ends is 14 bases. The germline V gene (reference sequence) specifies SGHNT as CDR1 and YYREEE as CDR2. The method behind the library was the immunoSEQ multiplex PCR assay. For the multiplex PCR, a mixture combining 60 forward primers for TCR Vbeta segments and 13 reverse primers for TCR Jbeta segments was used. The CDR3 region of rearranged TCR beta genes was amplified from genomic DNA by a multiplex PCR assay. The Illumina HiSeq System was used to sequence the amplified TCR beta libraries as 87-base-pair reads. For the original study's pipeline: A later analysis tallied roughly 80 million unique TCR beta chains across the 550 to 850 repertoires, and approximately 12 million of those chains were shared by two or more donors. A nearest-neighbor algorithm error-corrected the raw reads and collapsed the reads into unique sequences, merging closely related sequences to remove PCR and sequencing errors. To assign V, D and J gene segments, CDR3 sequences were aligned to IMGT reference sequences. For a sequence to be retained, a match of at least six nucleotides to both a V gene segment and a J gene segment was required. Rearrangements were classified as productive when the CDR3 lacked stop codons and remained in frame with V and J, and all other rearrangements were classified as non-productive. Following IMGT convention, CDR3 was defined as the stretch from the second conserved V-encoded cysteine up to the conserved J-encoded phenylalanine. The earlier analysis of 500 to 750 of the donors excluded any sequence lacking an unambiguous match to a single V gene segment. An earlier analysis of 587 of the donors classified V segments as functional when productive rearrangements were above 56.7% and as segregating when the standard deviation between donors was above 5%. To diagnose cytomegalovirus status from the catalog of TCR beta chain sequences, a statistical classification framework was built. A later analysis assigned V and J genes by comparing TCR nucleotide sequences with IMGT/GENE-DB human TR gene sequences. A later analysis assigned CDR3 sequences and most-parsimonious VDJ recombination scenarios with the TCRdist pipeline. In a later analysis, each TCR beta chain was defined by its CDR3 amino acid sequence together with its V-gene family, and reads without a unique V-gene family were excluded. As a way to deal with suspected cross-contamination and a sequencing artifact, a later analysis dropped nearly 600 nucleotide sequences that were highly shared and had low generation probability. A later analysis calculated a clonal expansion index for each public chain from normalized within-repertoire ranks of inferred template counts. Generation probabilities in a later analysis came from a VDJ recombination model fitted to out-of-frame rearrangements, and those results were checked against IGoR. A later analysis scored TCR-TCR, TCR-HLA and TCR-CMV co-occurrence with hypergeometric tests, applying a repertoire-size bias correction to TCR pairs. In a later analysis, false discovery rates were estimated by permuting HLA or CMV assignments 20 times. A later analysis grouped co-occurring TCRs with DBSCAN, adding TCRdist sequence similarity when clustering within HLA-allele-positive subsets. Co-occurrence clustering excluded repertoires with fewer than 30,000 or more than 120,000 public chains, plus five with anomalous nucleotide sharing. Entries here come from immuneACCESS through TCRdb and include only in-frame sequences with V and J called. Some clones fail to appear in such tables; in the studies checked, an unresolved V gene covers under half of the shortfall, and the cause of the remainder is unknown. That table gives V, J and clone size, and the DNA gave D and trimming. The sample table records 80,000 to 100,000 clones; around 67% of these occur just once. Over 2% of the sample goes to the ten largest clones.

For this clone: Its antigen target is currently unknown. Per-base qualities were not stored, and no clone one base away is much larger.

The cohort consisted of hundreds of healthy bone marrow donors. Cohort members were all nominally healthy when sampled, although unrecorded immune exposures were likely present. The donor was CMV seronegative and was included in the group of 352 seronegative cohort members. A peripheral blood sample was provided by each donor, and peripheral blood mononuclear cells were used for TCR beta sequencing. Genomic DNA extraction from the blood cell samples was performed with the Qiagen DNeasy Blood Extraction Kit. Sequencing was carried out using PBMCs. The chain is encoded by TRBV5-4 joined to TRBJ2-7; TRBD1 is a possible D gene, resting on 6 matching bases. The clonotype comes from a man aged 45 to 65 in good health and CMV-seronegative. Read as DNA, the sequence is TGTGCCAGCAGCGACAGGCGAACGGCCTCCTACGAGCAGTACTTC. Its coded protein is CASSDRRTASYEQYF. Here the CDR3 is joined to the reference TRBV5-4 and TRBJ2-7 genes, and the full variable domain is: ETGVTQSPTHLIKTRGQQVTLRCSSQSGHNTVSWYQQALGQGPQFIFQYYREEENGRGNFPPRFSGLQFPNYSSELNVNALELDDSALYLCASSDRRTASYEQYFGPGTRLTVT.